The clone carrying this TCR beta chain was observed a handful of times. The repertoire was sequenced with immunoSEQ multiplex PCR; TCRdb's copy has only in-frame clones and lacks some. Of 250,000 to 350,000 clones listed, approximately 90% are singletons. There are 15 residues in the CDR3. Deletions cut 4 bases from V and 2 bases from J, with 13 bases between. The germline CDR1 and CDR2 sequences are SGDLS and YYNGEE. The entry originates in a study of blood T cell repertoires in COVID-19. Study information: Spain, Italy and the United States supplied samples that represented acute and convalescent COVID-19. Sample material is recorded as cDNA or gDNA derived from T cells, B-cell-depleted T cells, or PBMCs.

The sequence came from a woman aged 25 to 39 with active or convalescent COVID-19. Material: peripheral blood. The V and J genes are TRBV9 and TRBJ1-5; D gene uncertain. CDR3 nucleotide sequence: TGTGCCAGCAGCACTGGGCAGTCGGGCAATCAGCCCCAGCATTTT. Translation: CASSTGQSGNQPQHF. Looking up the rest from reference TRBV9 and TRBJ1-5 gives the full variable domain: DSGVTQTPKHLITATGQRVTLRCSPRSGDLSVYWYQQSLDQGLQFLIQYYNGEERAKGNILERFSAQQFPDLHSELNLSSLELGDSALYFCASSTGQSGNQPQHFGDGTRLSIL.